This is a list of T cell receptor beta chains from one sample in a study of blood T cell repertoires in COVID-19. This table comes from immunoSEQ multiplex PCR, and its TCRdb copy is limited to in-frame clones, with some not included. The sample includes fewer than 250,000 clones, more than 75% of them seen just once. The sequenced material came from peripheral blood. The receptors originated from a human donor in a cohort sampled during active COVID-19. The CDR3 runs from the conserved cysteine through the conserved F or W. A D gene is named only where the DNA matches it firmly. Not every row has a clone size; where given, it reads once, few, many or a size class.

d_gene | abundance | j_gene | v_gene | CDR3aa | CDR3nt
TRBD2 | NA | TRBJ2-7 | TRBV11-2 | CASSLDLAGGIYEQYF | TGTGCCAGCAGCTTAGATCTCGCGGGGGGCATCTACGAGCAGTACTTC
TRBD1 | NA | TRBJ2-7 | TRBV30 | CAWIRDRPYEQYF | TGTGCCTGGATCCGGGACAGGCCCTACGAGCAGTACTTC
TRBD1 | once | TRBJ2-7 | TRBV30 | CAWRPPGTGVHEQYF | TGTGCCTGGAGGCCCCCCGGGACAGGGGTCCACGAGCAGTACTTC
TRBD2 | few | TRBJ2-1 | TRBV24-1 | CATSDPSGNSYNEQFF | TGTGCCACCAGTGACCCCAGCGGGAACTCCTACAATGAGCAGTTCTTC
NA | NA | TRBJ2-1 | TRBV2 | CASSGTANYNEQFF | TGTGCCAGCAGTGGGACAGCCAATTACAATGAGCAGTTCTTC
NA | NA | TRBJ1-2 | TRBV19 | CASSISSGFRHGYTF | TGTGCCAGTAGTATATCCTCCGGGTTCCGGCATGGCTACACCTTC
TRBD1 | NA | TRBJ2-7 | TRBV15 | CATSRDIGTGVYEQYF | TGTGCCACCAGCAGAGATATCGGGACAGGGGTCTACGAGCAGTACTTC
NA | NA | TRBJ2-7 | TRBV19 | CASSIGTRTYEQYF | TGTGCCAGTAGTATAGGAACTAGGACCTACGAGCAGTACTTC
NA | NA | TRBJ1-3 | TRBV6-1 | CASSEAWGGNTIYF | TGTGCCAGCAGTGAAGCGTGGGGCGGAAACACCATATATTTT
NA | NA | TRBJ1-1 | TRBV9 | CASSVAGNTEAFF | TGTGCCAGCAGCGTAGCGGGTAACACTGAAGCTTTCTTT
TRBD1 | NA | TRBJ2-3 | TRBV27 | CASSSSPGTGVYTDTQYF | TGTGCCAGCAGTTCAAGTCCCGGGACAGGGGTCTACACAGATACGCAGTATTTT
TRBD1 | NA | TRBJ1-1 | TRBV5-1 | CASSPQTPDRANTEAFF | TGCGCCAGCAGCCCTCAAACCCCGGACAGGGCGAACACTGAAGCTTTCTTT
TRBD2 | once | TRBJ2-7 | TRBV5-1 | CASSPMTSGSYEQYF | TGCGCCAGCAGCCCGATGACTAGCGGTTCCTACGAGCAGTACTTC
TRBD1 | once | TRBJ1-6 | TRBV5-8 | CASRDRGSIINSPLHF | TGTGCCAGCAGGGACAGGGGCTCAATAATAAATTCACCCCTCCACTTT
TRBD1 | NA | TRBJ1-1 | TRBV15 | CATSRGDRGRALSEAFF | TGTGCCACCAGCAGAGGGGACAGGGGGCGGGCTCTCTCTGAAGCTTTCTTT
NA | NA | TRBJ1-2 | TRBV7-9 | CASSSQQPASYGYTF | TGTGCCAGCAGCTCCCAACAGCCCGCCTCTTATGGCTACACCTTC
TRBD1 | NA | TRBJ1-1 | TRBV12-3/TRBV12-4 | CASGWDRVAFF | TGTGCCAGCGGTTGGGACAGGGTGGCTTTCTTT
NA | few | TRBJ1-2 | TRBV2 | CASSDTVTGGYTF | TGTGCCAGCAGTGATACCGTAACCGGTGGCTACACCTTC
TRBD1 | NA | TRBJ1-2 | TRBV11-2 | CASSTRQGVNVYGYTF | TGTGCCAGCAGCACCCGACAGGGGGTGAACGTCTATGGCTACACCTTC
TRBD2 | NA | TRBJ2-5 | TRBV11-2 | CASSLGTSGTPQETQYF | TGTGCCAGCAGCCTTGGGACTAGCGGTACGCCCCAAGAGACCCAGTACTTC
TRBD1 | NA | TRBJ1-4 | TRBV30 | CAWRTPGQGSNEKLFF | TGTGCCTGGAGGACCCCGGGACAGGGGTCTAATGAAAAACTGTTTTTT
NA | once | TRBJ2-7 | TRBV11-2 | CASSLELGQYF | TGTGCCAGCAGCTTAGAACTTGGGCAGTACTTC
NA | NA | TRBJ1-4 | TRBV3-1/TRBV3-2 | CASSQGGATNEKLFF | TGTGCCAGCAGCCAAGGCGGAGCAACTAATGAAAAACTGTTTTTT
TRBD1 | NA | TRBJ1-2 | TRBV6-2/TRBV6-3 | CASSSPDRRANYGYTF | TGTGCCAGCAGTTCCCCGGACAGGAGAGCTAACTATGGCTACACCTTC
TRBD1 | NA | TRBJ2-1 | TRBV6-5 | CASSYSARGMSGEQFF | TGTGCCAGCAGTTACTCGGCCAGGGGGATGTCGGGTGAGCAGTTCTTC
NA | NA | TRBJ2-1 | TRBV9 | CASSVGGETYNEQFF | TGTGCCAGCAGCGTAGGCGGAGAAACCTACAATGAGCAGTTCTTC
NA | NA | TRBJ2-7 | TRBV5-1 | CASSVTPGHSYEQYF | TGCGCCAGCAGCGTAACTCCGGGACATTCCTACGAGCAGTACTTC
NA | NA | TRBJ2-5 | TRBV2 | CASSRGRSQETQYF | TGTGCCAGCAGTAGGGGTCGTTCCCAAGAGACCCAGTACTTC
TRBD2 | NA | TRBJ2-7 | TRBV6-2/TRBV6-3 | CASSYRPGRAYEQYF | TGTGCCAGCAGTTACCGTCCCGGGAGGGCATACGAGCAGTACTTC
TRBD1 | NA | TRBJ2-7 | TRBV5-4 | CASSRENRDRAYEQYF | TGTGCCAGCAGTCGAGAAAACCGGGACAGGGCTTACGAGCAGTACTTC
NA | NA | TRBJ2-1 | TRBV5-4 | CASSLVMTGLNNEQFF | TGTGCCAGCAGCTTGGTTATGACAGGTCTCAACAATGAGCAGTTCTTC
TRBD2 | NA | TRBJ2-5 | TRBV9 | CASSISGEQETQYF | TGTGCCAGCAGCATTAGCGGGGAGCAAGAGACCCAGTACTTC
NA | NA | TRBJ1-1 | TRBV4-3 | CASSQATGSNTEAFF | TGCGCCAGCAGCCAAGCTACAGGTTCTAACACTGAAGCTTTCTTT
NA | NA | TRBJ2-3 | TRBV5-6 | CASSFGSGSDTQYF | TGTGCCAGCAGCTTCGGGTCCGGATCAGATACGCAGTATTTT
NA | NA | TRBJ2-7 | TRBV6-5 | CASSNGYEQYF | TGTGCCAGCAGTAACGGCTACGAGCAGTACTTC
NA | NA | TRBJ1-4 | TRBV6-6 | CATSYRGNNEKLFF | TGTGCCACATCGTACCGAGGGAATAATGAAAAACTGTTTTTT
NA | NA | TRBJ1-6 | TRBV2 | CASHTNSALHF | TGTGCCAGTCATACTAATTCGGCCCTCCACTTT
TRBD2 | NA | TRBJ2-3 | TRBV25-1 | CASSPSTSGTSTDTQYF | TGTGCCAGCAGTCCCTCGACTAGCGGGACCTCCACAGATACGCAGTATTTT
TRBD1 | once | TRBJ2-7 | TRBV19 | CASSRAVGTVYEQYF | TGTGCCAGTAGTAGGGCGGTAGGGACAGTCTACGAGCAGTACTTC